Listed here are 10 T cell receptor beta chains from one sample, sequenced in a study of blood T cell repertoires in COVID-19. Produced via immunoSEQ multiplex PCR; TCRdb's table is partial and in-frame only. Of some 350,000 clones listed, around 87% are singletons. The sequenced sample was PBMCs or T cells enriched from blood (not recorded which). These receptor sequences come from a woman younger than 45 who had recovered from COVID-19.

The chain couples TRBV9 to TRBJ2-1; TRBD2 agrees at 11 bases. V lost 4 bases to trimming and J lost 12 bases; unmatched junction nucleotides: 12. The CDR3 runs to 15 residues. The germline CDR1 and CDR2 sequences are SGDLS and YYNGEE. The CDR3 spells CASSNSGGATMRQFF. CDR3 bases: TGTGCCAGCAGCAATAGCGGGGGGGCTACAATGAGGCAGTTCTTC. Supplemented by reference TRBV9 and TRBJ2-1, the full variable domain reads DSGVTQTPKHLITATGQRVTLRCSPRSGDLSVYWYQQSLDQGLQFLIQYYNGEERAKGNILERFSAQQFPDLHSELNLSSLELGDSALYFCASSNSGGATMRQFFGPGTRLTVL.

The chain is built from TRBV5-1 and TRBJ1-1; D remains unclear. This CDR3 has 16 amino acids. Germline-derived CDR1 and CDR2 are SGHRS and YFSETQ. The V end lost 0 bases, the J end lost 1 base, and 13 bases lay between the germline ends. CDR3 DNA sequence: TGCGCCAGCAGCTTGGTTGCGGGGAGGCAGAACACTGAAGCTTTCTTT. This sequence encodes CASSLVAGRQNTEAFF.

The V gene is TRBV10-1, the J gene TRBJ2-5; D may be TRBD2 (5 bases). Germline assignment: CDR1 WNHNN and CDR2 SYGVQD (reference sequence). This CDR3 spans 11 amino acids. CDR3 amino acids: CPWKGGETQYF. CDR3 in DNA: TGCCCCTGGAAGGGCGGGGAGACCCAGTACTTC.

The rearrangement joins TRBV5-1 to TRBJ2-7; 7 bases map to TRBD2. V shed 3 bases, J shed 0 bases, and the junction held 12 bases outside the gene matches. Germline V gene lookup returns CDR1 SGHRS and CDR2 YFSETQ. This CDR3 has 17 amino acids. Here the CDR3 DNA reads TGCGCCAGCAGCTCATCCCCGGCGGGGGTAAGCTCCTACGAGCAGTACTTC. Its protein is CASSSSPAGVSSYEQYF.

This chain connects TRBV6-5 to TRBJ1-2; D ambiguous. This CDR3 comprises 15 residues. Trimming removed 6 bases at V and 0 bases at J, with 14 bases between. Germline loops: CDR1 MNHEY, CDR2 SVGAGI. Written as DNA, the CDR3 is TGTGCCAGCAGGGCCTTGCGGGCAGCTAACTATGGCTACACCTTC. It specifies CASRALRAANYGYTF.

A single count supports this clone. V is TRBV2 and J is TRBJ1-4; D possibly corresponds to TRBD1 (6 bases). Germline values: CDR1 SNHLY, CDR2 FYNNEI. This CDR3 has 14 residues. V shed 6 bases and J shed 7 bases, with 15 bases lying between them. CDR3 DNA: TGTGCCAGCAGGGGGGGGCTAACGACTGAAAAACTGTTTTTT. It codes for CASRGGLTTEKLFF. Together with reference TRBV2 and TRBJ1-4, the CDR3 gives the full variable domain: EPEVTQTPSHQVTQMGQEVILRCVPISNHLYFYWYRQILGQKVEFLVSFYNNEISEKSEIFDDQFSVERPDGSNFTLKIRSTKLEDSAMYFCASRGGLTTEKLFFGSGTQLSVL.

V gene TRBV10-3 combines with J gene TRBJ1-2; 7 positions match TRBD1. J gave up 1 base and V 0 bases, and 5 bases lay outside the gene matches. The length of the CDR3 is 16 residues. From germline, CDR1 is ENHRY and CDR2 SYGVKD. The CDR3 is CAISESEGAYNYGYTF. The CDR3 DNA reads as TGTGCCATCAGTGAGTCGGAGGGGGCATATAACTATGGCTACACCTTC.

The chain carries TRBV7-9 and TRBJ1-1; weak D call: TRBD1 (5 bases). CDR3 size: 13 residues. CDR1 and CDR2 (germline): SEHNR, FQNEAQ (reference sequence). V dropped 2 bases and J dropped 7 bases, with 11 bases sitting between them. The CDR3 sequence: CASSLLGGGEAFF. In DNA, the CDR3 is TGTGCCAGCAGCTTACTGGGCGGGGGTGAAGCTTTCTTT. The full variable domain, rest sourced from reference TRBV7-9 and TRBJ1-1, is DTGVSQNPRHKITKRGQNVTFRCDPISEHNRLYWYRQTLGQGPEFLTYFQNEAQLEKSRLLSDRFSAERPKGSFSTLEIQRTEQGDSAMYLCASSLLGGGEAFFGQGTRLTVV.

This chain joins TRBV24-1 and TRBJ2-3; 9 bases line up with TRBD2. J was trimmed by 1 base and V by 10 bases; bases with no gene match: 8. Germline-derived CDR1 and CDR2 are KGHDR and SFDVKD. This CDR3 has 15 amino acids. In DNA, the CDR3 is TGTGCCACTCCCGGCGGGGGGGCCGGCACAGATACGCAGTATTTT. Protein sequence: CATPGGGAGTDTQYF.

The rearrangement uses TRBV9 and TRBJ2-2, with 7 positions matching TRBD1. After removal of 3 bases from V and 4 bases from J, the junction contained 3 bases not matched to a gene. Germline V gene sequence: CDR1 SGDLS, CDR2 YYNGEE. This CDR3 has 14 amino acids. CDR3 protein: CASSEQGLTGELFF. DNA for the CDR3: TGTGCCAGCAGCGAACAGGGGCTCACCGGGGAGCTGTTTTTT.